Presented here are 20 T cell receptor beta chains from one specimen sequenced in a study of T-cell reconstitution after alpha-beta-depleted transplantation in children (dated by TCRdb to 2016 to 2017). The library was built by means of PCR. Sequencing took place on an Illumina HiSeq 2500. To normalize quantification of the TCRbeta repertoire, the TCR libraries were built with molecular barcoding that relied on unique molecular identifiers. The raw public reads went through TCRdb reprocessing: fastp at Q25, MiXCR clone calling, in-frame beta chains kept. Each CDR3 protein gets just one entry, which takes the most common genes and DNA from the rows behind it. Recorded for this sample are around 580,000 distinct CDR3 sequences; roughly 30% of them occurred a single time. Clones ranked in the top ten supply around 36% of the sample. This specimen's treatment or condition label, per the study, means: allogeneic hematopoietic cell transplantation with graft depleted of TCRalphabeta T cells and CD19 B cells.

Specimen: PBMCs, collected before TCRalphabeta/CD19-depleted stem cell transplant. Receptors were obtained from a boy under three years old with Wiskott-Aldrich syndrome, due to receive a stem cell transplant.

The V call is TRBV20-1, the J call TRBJ2-7; 7 bases are shared with TRBD1. The trim removed 5 bases at V and 0 bases at J, leaving 10 bases unmatched. The CDR3 contains 15 residues. The germline V gene encodes CDR1 DFQATT and CDR2 SNEGSKA (reference sequence). The DNA of the CDR3 is TGCAGTGCTGAGAAACCGGGACAGTTCTCCTACGAGCAGTACTTC. Amino acid sequence: CSAEKPGQFSYEQYF.

This clonotype was found a few times. V gene TRBV28 combines with J gene TRBJ2-3; no firm D call. V lost 4 bases to trimming and J lost 1 base, with 9 bases between them. This CDR3 spans 14 amino acids. Germline CDR1 and CDR2: MDHEN and SYDVKM. The CDR3 is CASSSRWRTDTQYF. The CDR3, as DNA: TGTGCCAGCAGTTCCCGTTGGCGCACAGATACGCAGTATTTT.

The gene calls are TRBV5-1 and TRBJ2-1; D not certain. V was shortened by 0 bases and J by 8 bases, with 6 bases between the two germline ends. This CDR3 contains 12 residues. Per the germline V gene, CDR1 is SGHRS and CDR2 is YFSETQ. Here the CDR3 DNA reads TGCGCCAGCAGCTTGGGCGAAGATGAGCAGTTCTTC. It specifies CASSLGEDEQFF.

The chain recombines TRBV6-1 with TRBJ1-5; D is undetermined. Germline V CDR1 and CDR2: MNHNS, SASEGT. There are 12 residues in the CDR3. Here the CDR3 DNA reads TGTGCAGTGAGAGAAAGCAATCAGCCCCAGCATTTT. The encoded protein is CAVRESNQPQHF.

This clonotype was found a few times. The J gene is TRBJ2-3, the V gene TRBV20-1; D uncertain. The CDR3 sequence is 17 residues long. V shed 6 bases and J shed 3 bases, with 25 bases lying between them. Germline CDR1 is DFQATT and CDR2 is SNEGSKA (reference sequence). This CDR3 is CSAPREWDHQLTDTQYF. In nucleotides, the CDR3 is TGCAGTGCCCCTCGCGAATGGGATCATCAACTGACAGATACGCAGTATTTT.

V usage is TRBV6-1 and J usage is TRBJ1-3; the D gene is possibly TRBD1 (5 bases). CDR1 MNHNS and CDR2 SASEGT come from the germline V gene. The CDR3 runs 15 residues. The V and J ends lost 6 bases and 0 bases respectively, with 12 bases between them. The CDR3 DNA is TGTGCCAGCAGCCCCCGGGGGGACTCTGGAAACACCATATATTTT. It translates to CASSPRGDSGNTIYF.

This clonotype has a handful of counts. The rearrangement joins TRBV15 to TRBJ2-7; D might be TRBD1 or TRBD2, each matching 5 bases. The CDR3 length is 13 residues. V was trimmed by 5 bases and J by 4 bases, leaving 12 bases between them. Germline assignment: CDR1 LNHNV and CDR2 YYDKDF (reference sequence). The CDR3 nucleotides are TGTGCCACCAGCTGGGACCTACCTTACGAGCAGTACTTC. As protein: CATSWDLPYEQYF.

This rearrangement joins TRBV20-1 to TRBJ2-1; tentatively, D is TRBD1 or TRBD2 (5 bases each). From germline, CDR1 is DFQATT and CDR2 SNEGSKA (reference sequence). The CDR3 sequence is 15 residues long. V was shortened by 6 bases and J by 7 bases, with 22 bases between the two germline ends. CDR3 sequence reads: CSASLARGRRNEQFF. DNA for the CDR3: TGCAGTGCGTCGCTGGCTCGGGGACGGAGGAATGAGCAGTTCTTC.

This clonotype was seen a handful of times. The genes are TRBV11-2 and TRBJ2-5; D is unclear. The CDR3 has 12 amino acids. Germline loops: CDR1 SGHAT, CDR2 FQNNGV. V was pared by 5 bases and J by 0 bases, with 4 bases between. The DNA of the CDR3 is TGTGCCAGCAGCATATACCAAGAGACCCAGTACTTC. Its translation: CASSIYQETQYF.

J is TRBJ2-5 and V is TRBV25-1; 9 nucleotides align to TRBD2. Germline values: CDR1 MGHDK, CDR2 SYGVNS. The CDR3 spans 14 residues. V lost 3 bases to trimming and J lost 7 bases; unmatched junction nucleotides: 6. The CDR3 bases are TGTGCCAGCAGTGAGGCGGGAGGGCGCGGGACCCAGTACTTC. It translates to CASSEAGGRGTQYF.

This clonotype was recorded a few times. V is TRBV7-3 and J is TRBJ2-1; no firm D call. The CDR3 sequence is 14 residues long. V gave up 2 bases and J gave up 6 bases, with 11 bases separating them. CDR1 is SGHTA, CDR2 FQGTGA, per germline. CDR3 in DNA: TGTGCCAGCAGCTTAGACGGCATTAGCAATGAGCAGTTCTTC. It specifies CASSLDGISNEQFF. The variable domain in full, with the rest retrieved from reference TRBV7-3 and TRBJ2-1, is GAGVSQTPSNKVTEKGKYVELRCDPISGHTALYWYRQSLGQGPEFLIYFQGTGAADDSGLPNDRFFAVRPEGSVSTLKIQRTERGDSAVYLCASSLDGISNEQFFGPGTRLTVL.

This chain connects TRBV20-1 to TRBJ2-3; D remains ambiguous. Germline CDR1 and CDR2: DFQATT and SNEGSKA (reference sequence). The CDR3 is 13 residues long. CDR3: CSQSSPSADTQYF. CDR3 in DNA: TGCAGCCAATCCTCCCCTTCGGCAGATACGCAGTATTTT.

This clonotype appeared a few times. This chain links TRBV6-4 with TRBJ1-2, with D possibly being TRBD1 (6 bases). This CDR3 contains 15 residues. The V end was cut by 2 bases, the J end by 6 bases, with 16 bases between. The germline gives CDR1 MRHNA, CDR2 SNTAGT. The CDR3 region is CASSDAGGAVDGYTF. Written as DNA, the CDR3 is TGTGCCAGCAGTGACGCGGGGGGCGCGGTGGATGGCTACACCTTC.

This clonotype was found a few times. V gene TRBV6-1 combines with J gene TRBJ1-5; maybe TRBD1 (5 bases). This CDR3 region has 16 residues. Germline CDR1 reads MNHNS; CDR2 reads SASEGT. V lost 5 bases to trimming and J lost 4 bases, with 18 bases between them. CDR3 sequence reads: CASSTPAVGGNQPQHF. CDR3 DNA sequence: TGTGCCAGCAGTACACCTGCGGTGGGGGGGAATCAGCCCCAGCATTTT.

This rearrangement joins TRBV5-1 to TRBJ2-3, with 11 bases matching TRBD2. CDR3 length equals 16 residues. The germline V gene has CDR1 SGHRS and CDR2 YFSETQ. Trimming removed 3 bases from V and 3 bases from J; junction bases left unmatched: 6. CDR3 DNA: TGCGCCAGCAGCTCCAATCCTAGCGGGAGGACAGATACGCAGTATTTT. The encoded protein is CASSSNPSGRTDTQYF.

This clonotype turned up a few times. The chain carries TRBV5-1 and TRBJ2-5; possibly TRBD1 for D (5 bases). V gave up 0 bases and J gave up 3 bases, with 12 bases separating them. Germline V gene sequence: CDR1 SGHRS, CDR2 YFSETQ. The CDR3 consists of 15 residues. CDR3 nucleotide sequence: TGCGCCAGCAGCTTGGAAGGTACAGGCAAAGAGACCCAGTACTTC. It specifies CASSLEGTGKETQYF.

V gene TRBV5-1 combines with J gene TRBJ2-1; 12 nucleotides agree with TRBD2. The germline V gene encodes CDR1 SGHRS and CDR2 YFSETQ. The CDR3 runs to 19 residues. Trimming cost V 4 bases and J 9 bases; bases outside gene matches: 20. CDR3: CASSPLKTSGSMGFGEQFF. As DNA, the CDR3 is TGCGCCAGCAGCCCATTGAAGACTAGCGGGAGTATGGGATTTGGTGAGCAGTTCTTC.

The chain uses TRBV5-1 and TRBJ2-3; 7 nucleotides match TRBD2. Per germline, CDR1 SGHRS and CDR2 YFSETQ. This CDR3 is built from 13 residues. J lost 6 bases, V lost 0 bases, and 1 base had no gene match. The CDR3 nucleotides are TGCGCCAGCAGCTTGGAAGCGGGGGATACGCAGTATTTT. It specifies CASSLEAGDTQYF. The full variable domain, rest sourced from reference TRBV5-1 and TRBJ2-3, is KAGVTQTPRYLIKTRGQQVTLSCSPISGHRSVSWYQQTPGQGLQFLFEYFSETQRNKGNFPGRFSGRQFSNSRSEMNVSTLELGDSALYLCASSLEAGDTQYFGPGTRLTVL.

In this sample, this clonotype turned up a few times. V is TRBV20-1 and J is TRBJ2-1; unclear D gene. CDR3 length equals 17 residues. Germline-derived CDR1 and CDR2 are DFQATT and SNEGSKA (reference sequence). V dropped 0 bases and J dropped 2 bases, with 17 bases sitting between them. The CDR3 region has the DNA TGCAGTGCTAGAGATCATAGGCCCTCAAAAACCTACAATGAGCAGTTCTTC. It encodes CSARDHRPSKTYNEQFF.

This clonotype was detected a few times. The rearrangement uses TRBV20-1 and TRBJ1-4; D gene uncertain. Germline V lookup: CDR1 DFQATT, CDR2 SNEGSKA (reference sequence). This CDR3 contains 12 residues. The V end was cut by 3 bases, the J end by 7 bases, with 9 bases between. CDR3 nucleotides: TGCAGTGCTAGGCTAGCAGGTGAAAAACTGTTTTTT. This gives the protein CSARLAGEKLFF.